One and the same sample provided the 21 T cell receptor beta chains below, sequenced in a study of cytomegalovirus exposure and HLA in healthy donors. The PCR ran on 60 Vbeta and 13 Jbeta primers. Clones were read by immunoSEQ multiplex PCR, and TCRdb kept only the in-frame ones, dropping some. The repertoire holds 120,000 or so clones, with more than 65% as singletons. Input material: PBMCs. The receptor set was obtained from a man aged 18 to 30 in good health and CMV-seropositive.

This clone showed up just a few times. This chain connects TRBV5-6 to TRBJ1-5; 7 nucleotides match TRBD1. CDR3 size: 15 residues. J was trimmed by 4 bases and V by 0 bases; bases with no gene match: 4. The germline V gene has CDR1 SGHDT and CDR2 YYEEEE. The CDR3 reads CASSLAGRGNQPQHF. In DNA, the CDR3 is TGTGCCAGCAGCTTGGCGGGCAGGGGGAATCAGCCCCAGCATTTT.

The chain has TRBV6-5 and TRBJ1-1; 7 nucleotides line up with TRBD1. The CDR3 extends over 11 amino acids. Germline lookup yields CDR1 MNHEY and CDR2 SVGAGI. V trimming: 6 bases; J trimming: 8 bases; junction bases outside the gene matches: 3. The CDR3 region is CASRTGMEAFF. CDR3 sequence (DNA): TGTGCCAGCAGGACAGGGATGGAAGCTTTCTTT.

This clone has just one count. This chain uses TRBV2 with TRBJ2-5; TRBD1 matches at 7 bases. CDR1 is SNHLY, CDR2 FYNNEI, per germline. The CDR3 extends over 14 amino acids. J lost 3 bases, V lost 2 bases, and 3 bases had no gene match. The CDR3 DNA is TGTGCCAGCAGTGAAAGACAGGGTGAAGAGACCCAGTACTTC. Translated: CASSERQGEETQYF.

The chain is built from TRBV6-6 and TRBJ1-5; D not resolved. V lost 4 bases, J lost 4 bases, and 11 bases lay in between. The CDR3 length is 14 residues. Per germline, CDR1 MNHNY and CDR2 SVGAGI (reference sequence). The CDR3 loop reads CASSSQTINQPQHF. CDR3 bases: TGTGCCAGCAGTTCTCAGACTATTAATCAGCCCCAGCATTTT.

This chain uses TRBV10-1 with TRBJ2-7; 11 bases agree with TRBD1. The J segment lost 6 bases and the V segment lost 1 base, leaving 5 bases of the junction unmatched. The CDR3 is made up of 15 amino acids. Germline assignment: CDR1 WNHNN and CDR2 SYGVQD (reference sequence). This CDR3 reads CASSELGTGGREQYF. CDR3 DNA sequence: TGCGCCAGCAGTGAGTTAGGGACAGGGGGGCGCGAGCAGTACTTC.

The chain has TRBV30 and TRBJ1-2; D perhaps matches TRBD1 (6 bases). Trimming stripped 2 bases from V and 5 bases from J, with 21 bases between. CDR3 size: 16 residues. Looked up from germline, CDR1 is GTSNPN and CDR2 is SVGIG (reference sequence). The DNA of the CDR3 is TGTGCCTGGAGTTTCCCAGGGATACAGGGTCCTTATGGCTACACCTTC. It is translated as CAWSFPGIQGPYGYTF.

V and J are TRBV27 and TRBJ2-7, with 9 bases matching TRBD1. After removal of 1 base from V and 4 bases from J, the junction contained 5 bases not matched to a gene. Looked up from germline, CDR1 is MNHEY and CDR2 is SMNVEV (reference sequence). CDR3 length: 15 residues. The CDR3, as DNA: TGTGCCAGCAGTTTATTCATGGGACAGGGTTACGAGCAGTACTTC. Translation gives CASSLFMGQGYEQYF.

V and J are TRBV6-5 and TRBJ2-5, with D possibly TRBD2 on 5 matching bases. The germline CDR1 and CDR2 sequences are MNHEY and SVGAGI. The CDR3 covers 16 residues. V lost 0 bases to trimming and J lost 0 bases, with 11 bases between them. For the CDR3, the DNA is TGTGCCAGCAGTTACTCGGGAGCAACGGACCAAGAGACCCAGTACTTC. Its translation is CASSYSGATDQETQYF.

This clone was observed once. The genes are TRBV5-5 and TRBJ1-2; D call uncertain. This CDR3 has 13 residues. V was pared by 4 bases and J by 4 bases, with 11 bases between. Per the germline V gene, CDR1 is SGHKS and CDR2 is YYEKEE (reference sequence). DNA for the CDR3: TGTGCCAGCAGCCTGGACCAGATCTATGGCTACACCTTC. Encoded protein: CASSLDQIYGYTF.

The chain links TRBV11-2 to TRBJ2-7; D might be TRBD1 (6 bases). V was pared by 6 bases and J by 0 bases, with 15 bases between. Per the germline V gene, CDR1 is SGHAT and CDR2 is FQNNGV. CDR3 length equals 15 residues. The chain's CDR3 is CASRRERDISYEQYF. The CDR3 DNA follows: TGTGCCAGCAGGAGGGAAAGGGACATCTCCTACGAGCAGTACTTC.

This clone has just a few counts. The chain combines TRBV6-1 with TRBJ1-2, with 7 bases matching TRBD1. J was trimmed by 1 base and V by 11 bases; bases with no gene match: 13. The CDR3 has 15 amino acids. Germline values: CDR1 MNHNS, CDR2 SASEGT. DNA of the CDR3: TGTGCCGGCAACAGGGGAATTAATGGTAACTATGGCTACACCTTC. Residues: CAGNRGINGNYGYTF.

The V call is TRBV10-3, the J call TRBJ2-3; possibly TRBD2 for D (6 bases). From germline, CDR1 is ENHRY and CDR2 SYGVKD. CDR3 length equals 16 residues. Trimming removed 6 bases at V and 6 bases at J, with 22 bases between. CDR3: CAIRTSGGTNRDTQYF. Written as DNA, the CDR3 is TGTGCCATCAGGACGTCAGGCGGGACCAATCGGGATACGCAGTATTTT.

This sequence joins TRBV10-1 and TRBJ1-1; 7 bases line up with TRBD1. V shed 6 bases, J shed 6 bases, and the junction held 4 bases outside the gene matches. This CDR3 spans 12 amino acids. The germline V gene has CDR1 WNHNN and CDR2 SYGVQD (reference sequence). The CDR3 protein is CASSHDRAEAFF. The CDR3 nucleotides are TGCGCCAGCAGCCACGACAGGGCTGAAGCTTTCTTT.

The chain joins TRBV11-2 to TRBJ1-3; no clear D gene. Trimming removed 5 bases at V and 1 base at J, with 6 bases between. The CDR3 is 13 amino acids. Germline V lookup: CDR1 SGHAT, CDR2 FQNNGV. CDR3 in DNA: TGTGCCAGCAGCGGGAGTTCTGGAAACACCATATATTTT. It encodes CASSGSSGNTIYF.

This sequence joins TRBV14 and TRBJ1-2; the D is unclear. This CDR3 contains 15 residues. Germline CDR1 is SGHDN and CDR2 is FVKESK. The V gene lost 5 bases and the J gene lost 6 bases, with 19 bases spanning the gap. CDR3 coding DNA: TGTGCCAGCAGCGTAAGTCATTTCCGGGAGGATGGCTACACCTTC. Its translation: CASSVSHFREDGYTF.

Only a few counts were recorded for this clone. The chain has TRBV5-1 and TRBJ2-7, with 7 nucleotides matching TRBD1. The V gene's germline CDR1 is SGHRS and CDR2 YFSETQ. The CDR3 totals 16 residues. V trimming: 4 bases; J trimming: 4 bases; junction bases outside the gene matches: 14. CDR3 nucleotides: TGCGCCAGCAGCCAGGGTAGGGACAGACAATTATACGAGCAGTACTTC. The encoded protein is CASSQGRDRQLYEQYF.

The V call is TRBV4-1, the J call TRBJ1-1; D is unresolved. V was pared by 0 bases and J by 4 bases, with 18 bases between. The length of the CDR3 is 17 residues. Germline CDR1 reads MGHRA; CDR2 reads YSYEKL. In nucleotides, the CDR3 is TGCGCCAGCAGCCAAGAGTGGGCTGGTCCGCGGGGCACTGAAGCTTTCTTT. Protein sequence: CASSQEWAGPRGTEAFF.

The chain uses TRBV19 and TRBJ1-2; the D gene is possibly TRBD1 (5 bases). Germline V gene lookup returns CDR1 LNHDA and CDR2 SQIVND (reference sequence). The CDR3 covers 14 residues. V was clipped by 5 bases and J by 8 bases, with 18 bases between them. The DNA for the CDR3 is TGTGCCAGTAGTCACGACAGAAGCTCGGAGGGCTACACCTTC. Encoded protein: CASSHDRSSEGYTF.

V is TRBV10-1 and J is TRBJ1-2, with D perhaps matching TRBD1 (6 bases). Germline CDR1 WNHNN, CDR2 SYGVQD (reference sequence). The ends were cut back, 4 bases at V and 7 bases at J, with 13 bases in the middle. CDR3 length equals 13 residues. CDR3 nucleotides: TGCGCCAGCAGTGGGGGGGGCTCTAGTGGCTACACCTTC. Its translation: CASSGGGSSGYTF.

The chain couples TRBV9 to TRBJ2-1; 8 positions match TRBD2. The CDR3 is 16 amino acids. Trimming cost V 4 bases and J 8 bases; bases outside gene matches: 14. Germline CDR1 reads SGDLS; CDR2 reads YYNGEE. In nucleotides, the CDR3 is TGTGCCAGCAGCACCCTACTAGCGGACCCAGGCGATGAGCAGTTCTTC. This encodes CASSTLLADPGDEQFF.

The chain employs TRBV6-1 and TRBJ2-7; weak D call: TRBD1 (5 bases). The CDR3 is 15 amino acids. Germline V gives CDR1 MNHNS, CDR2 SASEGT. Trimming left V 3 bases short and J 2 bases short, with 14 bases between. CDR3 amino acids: CASSDRVRNPYEQYF. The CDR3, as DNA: TGTGCCAGCAGTGACAGGGTTAGGAACCCCTACGAGCAGTACTTC.